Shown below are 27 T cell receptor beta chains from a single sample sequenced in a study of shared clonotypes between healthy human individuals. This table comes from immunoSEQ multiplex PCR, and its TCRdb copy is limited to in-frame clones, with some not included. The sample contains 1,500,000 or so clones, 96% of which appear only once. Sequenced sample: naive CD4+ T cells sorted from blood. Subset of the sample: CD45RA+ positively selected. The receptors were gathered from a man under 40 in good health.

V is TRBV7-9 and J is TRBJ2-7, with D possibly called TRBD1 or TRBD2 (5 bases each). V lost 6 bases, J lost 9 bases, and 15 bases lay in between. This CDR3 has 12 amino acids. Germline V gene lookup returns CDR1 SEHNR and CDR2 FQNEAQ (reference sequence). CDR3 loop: CASRRDQGRQYF. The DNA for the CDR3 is TGTGCCAGCAGGAGGGACCAGGGACGGCAGTACTTC.

The DNA of the CDR3 is TGCGCCAGCAGCTTCGGGCAGGGGGGTTTTTCGACTAATGAAAAACTGTTTTTT. Translating it yields CASSFGQGGFSTNEKLFF. The V gene is TRBV5-1, the J gene TRBJ1-4, with 7 bases fitting TRBD1. The germline gives CDR1 SGHRS, CDR2 YFSETQ. V lost 2 bases, J lost 2 bases, and 12 bases stayed unmatched. The CDR3 has 18 amino acids.

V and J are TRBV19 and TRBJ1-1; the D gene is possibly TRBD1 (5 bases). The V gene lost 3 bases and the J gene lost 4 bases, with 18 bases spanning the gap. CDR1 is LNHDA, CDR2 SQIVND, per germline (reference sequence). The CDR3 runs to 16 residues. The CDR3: CASSINLRASSTEAFF. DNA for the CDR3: TGTGCCAGTAGTATTAACCTCAGGGCTTCGAGCACTGAAGCTTTCTTT.

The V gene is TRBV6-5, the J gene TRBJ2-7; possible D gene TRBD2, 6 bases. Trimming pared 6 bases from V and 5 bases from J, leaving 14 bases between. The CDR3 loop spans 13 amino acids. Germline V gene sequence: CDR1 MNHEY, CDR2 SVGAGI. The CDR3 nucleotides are TGTGCCAGCAGCCAGCGGGCCCCCCACGAGCAGTACTTC. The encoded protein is CASSQRAPHEQYF.

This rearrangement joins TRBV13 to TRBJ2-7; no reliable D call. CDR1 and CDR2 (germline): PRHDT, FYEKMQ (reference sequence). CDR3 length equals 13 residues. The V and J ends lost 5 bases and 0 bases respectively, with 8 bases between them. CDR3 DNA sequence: TGTGCCAGCAGCAGGGTGAGCTCCTACGAGCAGTACTTC. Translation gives CASSRVSSYEQYF.

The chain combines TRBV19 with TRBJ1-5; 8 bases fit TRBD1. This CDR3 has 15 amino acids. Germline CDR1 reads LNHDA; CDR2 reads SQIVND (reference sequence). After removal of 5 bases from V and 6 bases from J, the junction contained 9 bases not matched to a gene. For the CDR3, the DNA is TGTGCCAGTAGTTTACGGACAGGGAACAGTCAGCCCCAGCATTTT. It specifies CASSLRTGNSQPQHF.

CDR3 in amino acids: CATALSGGSYEQYF. The CDR3 DNA reads as TGTGCCACTGCACTAAGCGGGGGATCCTACGAGCAGTACTTC. The chain is built from TRBV15 and TRBJ2-7; 8 positions match TRBD2. The CDR3 length is 14 residues. Germline values: CDR1 LNHNV, CDR2 YYDKDF (reference sequence). V lost 9 bases to trimming and J lost 1 base; unmatched junction nucleotides: 8.

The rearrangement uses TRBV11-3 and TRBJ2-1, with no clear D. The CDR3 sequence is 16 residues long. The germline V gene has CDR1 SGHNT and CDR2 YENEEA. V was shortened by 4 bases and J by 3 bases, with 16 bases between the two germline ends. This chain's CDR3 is CASSSSAAESYNEQFF. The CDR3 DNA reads TGTGCCAGCAGCTCCTCGGCGGCCGAAAGCTACAATGAGCAGTTCTTC. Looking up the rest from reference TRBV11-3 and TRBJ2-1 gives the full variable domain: EAGVVQSPRYKIIEKKQPVAFWCNPISGHNTLYWYLQNLGQGPELLIRYENEEAVDDSQLPKDRFSAERLKGVDSTLKIQPAELGDSAVYLCASSSSAAESYNEQFFGPGTRLTVL.

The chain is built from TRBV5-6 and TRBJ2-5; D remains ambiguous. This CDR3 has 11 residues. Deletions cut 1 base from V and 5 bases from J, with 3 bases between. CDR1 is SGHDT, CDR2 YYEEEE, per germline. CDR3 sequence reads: CASSLKETQYF. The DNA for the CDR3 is TGTGCCAGCAGCTTGAAGGAGACCCAGTACTTC. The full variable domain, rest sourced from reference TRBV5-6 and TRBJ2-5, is DAGVTQSPTHLIKTRGQQVTLRCSPKSGHDTVSWYQQALGQGPQFIFQYYEEEERQRGNFPDRFSGHQFPNYSSELNVNALLLGDSALYLCASSLKETQYFGPGTRLLVL.

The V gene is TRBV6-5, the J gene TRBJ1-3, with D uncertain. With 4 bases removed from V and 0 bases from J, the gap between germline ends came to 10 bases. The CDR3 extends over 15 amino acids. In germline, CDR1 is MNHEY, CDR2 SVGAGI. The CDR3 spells CASSSLAHSGNTIYF. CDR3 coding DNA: TGTGCCAGCAGTTCCCTCGCCCACTCTGGAAACACCATATATTTT.

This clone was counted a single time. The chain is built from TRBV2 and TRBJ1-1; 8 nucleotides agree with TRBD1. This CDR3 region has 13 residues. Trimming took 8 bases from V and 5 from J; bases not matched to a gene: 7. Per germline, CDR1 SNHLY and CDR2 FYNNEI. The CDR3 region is CASLLDRGTEAFF. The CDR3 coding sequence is TGTGCCAGCCTCTTAGACAGGGGAACTGAAGCTTTCTTT. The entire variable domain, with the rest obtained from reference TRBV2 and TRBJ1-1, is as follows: EPEVTQTPSHQVTQMGQEVILRCVPISNHLYFYWYRQILGQKVEFLVSFYNNEISEKSEIFDDQFSVERPDGSNFTLKIRSTKLEDSAMYFCASLLDRGTEAFFGQGTRLTVV.

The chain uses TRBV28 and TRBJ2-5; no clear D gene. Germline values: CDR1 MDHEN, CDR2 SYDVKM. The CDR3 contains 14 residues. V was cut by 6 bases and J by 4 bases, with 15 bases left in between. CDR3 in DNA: TGTGCCAGCAGCTTCAAGCGCAATAGAGAGACCCAGTACTTC. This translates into CASSFKRNRETQYF.

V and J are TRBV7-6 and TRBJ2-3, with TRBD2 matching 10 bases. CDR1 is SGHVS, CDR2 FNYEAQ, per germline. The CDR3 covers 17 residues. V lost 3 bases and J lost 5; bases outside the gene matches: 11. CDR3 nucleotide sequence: TGTGCCAGCAGCTTGGGGGTAGCGGGAGGCCCGGGAGATACGCAGTATTTT. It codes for CASSLGVAGGPGDTQYF.

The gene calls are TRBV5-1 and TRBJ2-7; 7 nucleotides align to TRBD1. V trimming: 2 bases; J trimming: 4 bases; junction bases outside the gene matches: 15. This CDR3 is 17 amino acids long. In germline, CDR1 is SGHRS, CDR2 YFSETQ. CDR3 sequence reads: CASSFGAEGAGVYEQYF. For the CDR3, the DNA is TGCGCCAGCAGCTTCGGGGCAGAGGGGGCAGGTGTGTACGAGCAGTACTTC.

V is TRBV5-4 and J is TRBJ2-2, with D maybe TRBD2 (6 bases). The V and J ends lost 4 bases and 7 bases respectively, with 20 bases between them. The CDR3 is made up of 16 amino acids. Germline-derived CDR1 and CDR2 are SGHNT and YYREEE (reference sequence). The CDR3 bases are TGTGCCAGCAGCGCGGGGCAGGGCCCTGTGTTCGGGGAGCTGTTTTTT. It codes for CASSAGQGPVFGELFF.

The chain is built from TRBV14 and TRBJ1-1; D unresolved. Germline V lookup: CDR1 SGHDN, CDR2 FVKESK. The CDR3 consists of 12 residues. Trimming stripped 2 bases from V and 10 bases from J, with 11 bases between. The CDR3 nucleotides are TGTGCCAGCAGCCAACAGCCTTGGGGAGCTTTCTTT. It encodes CASSQQPWGAFF.

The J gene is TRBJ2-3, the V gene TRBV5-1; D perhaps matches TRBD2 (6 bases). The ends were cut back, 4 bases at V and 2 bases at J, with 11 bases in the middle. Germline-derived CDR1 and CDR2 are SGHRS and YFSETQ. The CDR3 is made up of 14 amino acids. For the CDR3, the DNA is TGCGCCAGCAGCCCGGGACTTTTCACAGATACGCAGTATTTT. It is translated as CASSPGLFTDTQYF.

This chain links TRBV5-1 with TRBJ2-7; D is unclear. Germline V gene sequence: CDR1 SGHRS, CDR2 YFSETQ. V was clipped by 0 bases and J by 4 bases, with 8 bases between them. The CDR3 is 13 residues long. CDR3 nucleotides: TGCGCCAGCAGCTTGGCCCAGGCGTACGAGCAGTACTTC. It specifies CASSLAQAYEQYF.

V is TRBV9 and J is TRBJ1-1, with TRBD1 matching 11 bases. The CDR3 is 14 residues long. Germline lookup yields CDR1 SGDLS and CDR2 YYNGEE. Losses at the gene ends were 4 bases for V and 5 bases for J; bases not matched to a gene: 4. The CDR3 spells CASSLGQGATEAFF. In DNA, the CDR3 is TGTGCCAGCAGCCTTGGACAGGGGGCAACTGAAGCTTTCTTT.

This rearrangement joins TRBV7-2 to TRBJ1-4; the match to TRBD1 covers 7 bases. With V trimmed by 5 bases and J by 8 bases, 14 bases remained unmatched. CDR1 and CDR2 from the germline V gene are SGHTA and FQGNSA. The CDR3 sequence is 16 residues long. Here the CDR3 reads CASSPRTQGSWEKLFF. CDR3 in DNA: TGTGCCAGCAGCCCGAGGACACAGGGGTCCTGGGAAAAACTGTTTTTT.

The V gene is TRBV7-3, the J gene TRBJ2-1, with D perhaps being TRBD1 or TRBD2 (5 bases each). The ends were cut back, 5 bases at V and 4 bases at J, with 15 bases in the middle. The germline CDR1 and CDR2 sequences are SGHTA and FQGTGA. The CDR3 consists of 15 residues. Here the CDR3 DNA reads TGTGCCAGCAGCCCTACCCGGGACGGGTACAATGAGCAGTTCTTC. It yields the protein CASSPTRDGYNEQFF.

The CDR3 DNA is TGTGCCAGTAGTATTATAGGGCGGGCCAACGTCCTGACTTTC. This codes for CASSIIGRANVLTF. The V call is TRBV19, the J call TRBJ2-6, with D unresolved. Trimming stripped 3 bases from V and 5 bases from J, with 8 bases between. Germline values: CDR1 LNHDA, CDR2 SQIVND (reference sequence). CDR3 size: 14 residues.

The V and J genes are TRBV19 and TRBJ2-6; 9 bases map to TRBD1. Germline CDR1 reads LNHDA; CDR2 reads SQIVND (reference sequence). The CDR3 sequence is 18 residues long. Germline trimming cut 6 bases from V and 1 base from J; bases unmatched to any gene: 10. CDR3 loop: CASRQVGTGRSGANVLTF. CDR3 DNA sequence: TGTGCCAGTAGACAAGTTGGGACAGGGAGGTCTGGGGCCAACGTCCTGACTTTC.

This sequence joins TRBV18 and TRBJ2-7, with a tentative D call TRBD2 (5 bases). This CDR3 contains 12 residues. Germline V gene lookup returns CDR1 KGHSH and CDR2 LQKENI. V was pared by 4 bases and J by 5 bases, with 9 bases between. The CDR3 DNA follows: TGTGCCAGCTCACTTCTGCGGGACGAGCAGTACTTC. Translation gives CASSLLRDEQYF.

The CDR3 nucleotides read TGTGCCAGCAGTTTATCCGGGACAGGAGGTTGGCAGCCCCAGCATTTT. This sequence encodes CASSLSGTGGWQPQHF. The chain has TRBV28 and TRBJ1-5, with 8 bases identical to TRBD1. CDR1 MDHEN and CDR2 SYDVKM come from the germline V gene. The V segment lost 1 base and the J segment 7 bases; nucleotides outside the gene matches: 9. CDR3 length: 16 amino acids.

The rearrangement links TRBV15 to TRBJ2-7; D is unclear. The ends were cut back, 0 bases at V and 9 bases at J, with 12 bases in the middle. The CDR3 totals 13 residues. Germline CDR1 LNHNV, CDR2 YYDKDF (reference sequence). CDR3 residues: CATSRDSATPQYF. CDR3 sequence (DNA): TGTGCCACCAGCAGAGATTCGGCGACGCCGCAGTACTTC.

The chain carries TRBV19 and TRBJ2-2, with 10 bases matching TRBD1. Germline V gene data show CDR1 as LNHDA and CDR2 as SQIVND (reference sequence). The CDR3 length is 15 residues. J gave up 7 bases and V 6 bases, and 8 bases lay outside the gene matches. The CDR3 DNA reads TGTGCCAGTAGCTTGAGACAGGGGGCCTACGGGGAGCTGTTTTTT. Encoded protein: CASSLRQGAYGELFF.